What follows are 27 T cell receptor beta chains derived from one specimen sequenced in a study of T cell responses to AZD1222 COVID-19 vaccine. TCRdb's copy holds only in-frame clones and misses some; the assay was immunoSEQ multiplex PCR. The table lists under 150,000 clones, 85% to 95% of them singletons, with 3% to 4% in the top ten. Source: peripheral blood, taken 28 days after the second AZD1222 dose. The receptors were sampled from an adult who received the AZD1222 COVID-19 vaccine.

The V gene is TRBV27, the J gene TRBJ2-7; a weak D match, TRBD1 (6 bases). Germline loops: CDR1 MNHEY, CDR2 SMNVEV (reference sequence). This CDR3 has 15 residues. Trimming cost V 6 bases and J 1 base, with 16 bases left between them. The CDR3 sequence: CASRLFMDRSYEQYF. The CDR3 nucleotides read TGTGCCAGCAGACTATTTATGGACAGATCCTACGAGCAGTACTTC.

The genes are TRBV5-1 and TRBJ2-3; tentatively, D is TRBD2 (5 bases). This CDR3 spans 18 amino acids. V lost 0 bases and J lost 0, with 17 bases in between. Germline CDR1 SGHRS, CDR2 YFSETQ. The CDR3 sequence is CASSLGEGSFFSTDTQYF. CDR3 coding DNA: TGCGCCAGCAGCTTGGGAGAGGGTTCTTTTTTTAGCACAGATACGCAGTATTTT. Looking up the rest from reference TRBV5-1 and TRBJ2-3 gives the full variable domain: KAGVTQTPRYLIKTRGQQVTLSCSPISGHRSVSWYQQTPGQGLQFLFEYFSETQRNKGNFPGRFSGRQFSNSRSEMNVSTLELGDSALYLCASSLGEGSFFSTDTQYFGPGTRLTVL.

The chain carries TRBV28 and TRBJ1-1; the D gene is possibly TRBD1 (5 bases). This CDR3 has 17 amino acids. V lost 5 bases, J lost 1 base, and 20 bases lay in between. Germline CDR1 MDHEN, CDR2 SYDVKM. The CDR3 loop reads CASSPPRGWNRNTEAFF. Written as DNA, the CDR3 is TGTGCCAGCAGTCCGCCGCGGGGGTGGAACCGGAACACTGAAGCTTTCTTT.

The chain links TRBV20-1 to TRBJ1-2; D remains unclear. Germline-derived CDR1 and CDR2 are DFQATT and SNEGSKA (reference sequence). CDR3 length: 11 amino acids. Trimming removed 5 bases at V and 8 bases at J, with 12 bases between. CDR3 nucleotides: TGCAGTGCTGGGTCCAGAACCGGCTACACCTTC. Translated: CSAGSRTGYTF.

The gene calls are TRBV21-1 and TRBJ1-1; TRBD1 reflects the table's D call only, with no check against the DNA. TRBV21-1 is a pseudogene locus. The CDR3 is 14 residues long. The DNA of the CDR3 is TGTGCCAGCAGCACACAGGGCTGCGGCACTGAAGCTTTCTTT. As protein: CASSTQGCGTEAFF.

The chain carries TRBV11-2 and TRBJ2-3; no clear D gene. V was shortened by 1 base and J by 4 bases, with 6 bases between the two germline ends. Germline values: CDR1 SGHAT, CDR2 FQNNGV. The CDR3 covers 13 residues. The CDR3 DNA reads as TGTGCCAGCAGCTTAGTTCAGGCAGATACGCAGTATTTT. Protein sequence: CASSLVQADTQYF.

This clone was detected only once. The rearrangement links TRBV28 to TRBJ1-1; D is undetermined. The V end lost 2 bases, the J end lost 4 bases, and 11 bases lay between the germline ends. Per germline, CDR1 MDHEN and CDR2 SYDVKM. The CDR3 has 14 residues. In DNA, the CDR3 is TGTGCCAGCAGTTTAATGGGGTCTGGCACTGAAGCTTTCTTT. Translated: CASSLMGSGTEAFF.

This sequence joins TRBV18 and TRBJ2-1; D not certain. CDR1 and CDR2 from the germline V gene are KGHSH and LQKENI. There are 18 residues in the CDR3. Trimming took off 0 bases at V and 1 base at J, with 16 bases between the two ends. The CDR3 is CASSPPVSHGGSYNEQFF. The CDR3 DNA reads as TGTGCCAGCTCACCACCGGTTTCACACGGTGGGTCCTACAATGAGCAGTTCTTC.

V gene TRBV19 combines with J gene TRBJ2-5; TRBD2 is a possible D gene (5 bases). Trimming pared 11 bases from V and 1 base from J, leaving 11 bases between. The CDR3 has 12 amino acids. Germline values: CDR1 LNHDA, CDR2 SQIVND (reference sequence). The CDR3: CASRGIQETQYF. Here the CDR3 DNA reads TGTGCCTCGCGAGGGATCCAAGAGACCCAGTACTTC.

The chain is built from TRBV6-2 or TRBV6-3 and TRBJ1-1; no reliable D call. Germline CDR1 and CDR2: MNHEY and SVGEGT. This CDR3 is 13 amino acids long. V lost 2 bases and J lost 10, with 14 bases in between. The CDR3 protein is CASSYDGRTLAFF. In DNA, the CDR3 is TGTGCCAGCAGTTACGATGGCAGGACTTTAGCTTTCTTT.

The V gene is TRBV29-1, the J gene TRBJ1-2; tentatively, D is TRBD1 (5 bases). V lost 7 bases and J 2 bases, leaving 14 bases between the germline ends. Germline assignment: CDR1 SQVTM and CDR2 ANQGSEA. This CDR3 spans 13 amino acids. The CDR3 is CSAYRDPNYGYTF. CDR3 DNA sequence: TGCAGCGCATACCGGGACCCCAACTATGGCTACACCTTC. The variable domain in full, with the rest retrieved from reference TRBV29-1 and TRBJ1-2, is SAVISQKPSRDICQRGTSLTIQCQVDSQVTMMFWYRQQPGQSLTLIATANQGSEATYESGFVIDKFPISRPNLTFSTLTVSNMSPEDSSIYLCSAYRDPNYGYTFGSGTRLTVV.

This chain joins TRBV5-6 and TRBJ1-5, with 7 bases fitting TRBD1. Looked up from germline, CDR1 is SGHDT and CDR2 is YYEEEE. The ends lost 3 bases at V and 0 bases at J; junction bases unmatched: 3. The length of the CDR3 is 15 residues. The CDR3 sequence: CASSSQGNSNQPQHF. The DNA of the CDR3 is TGTGCCAGCAGCTCACAGGGGAATAGCAATCAGCCCCAGCATTTT.

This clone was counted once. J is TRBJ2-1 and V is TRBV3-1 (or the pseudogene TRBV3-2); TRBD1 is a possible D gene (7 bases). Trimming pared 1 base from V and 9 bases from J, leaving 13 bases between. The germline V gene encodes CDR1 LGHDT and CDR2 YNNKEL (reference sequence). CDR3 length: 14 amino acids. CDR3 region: CASSQGGGGSEQFF. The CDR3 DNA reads TGTGCCAGCAGCCAAGGAGGAGGGGGCAGTGAGCAGTTCTTC.

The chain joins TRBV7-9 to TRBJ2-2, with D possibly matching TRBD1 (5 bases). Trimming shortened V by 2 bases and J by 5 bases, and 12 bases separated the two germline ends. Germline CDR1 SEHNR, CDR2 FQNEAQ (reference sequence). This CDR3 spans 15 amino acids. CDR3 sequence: CASSLSRGETGELFF. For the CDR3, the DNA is TGTGCCAGCAGCTTATCAAGGGGCGAGACCGGGGAGCTGTTTTTT.

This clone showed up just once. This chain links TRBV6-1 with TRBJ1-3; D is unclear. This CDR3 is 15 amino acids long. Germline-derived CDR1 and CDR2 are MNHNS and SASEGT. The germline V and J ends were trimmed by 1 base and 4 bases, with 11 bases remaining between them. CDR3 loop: CASSEEGRRGNTIYF. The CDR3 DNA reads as TGTGCCAGCAGTGAAGAAGGACGGAGAGGAAACACCATATATTTT.

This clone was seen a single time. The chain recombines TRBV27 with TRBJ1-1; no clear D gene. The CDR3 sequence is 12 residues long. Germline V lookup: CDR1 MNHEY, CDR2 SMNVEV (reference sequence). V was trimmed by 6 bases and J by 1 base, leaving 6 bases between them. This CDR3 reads CASRKGNTEAFF. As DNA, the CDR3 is TGTGCCAGCAGGAAGGGGAACACTGAAGCTTTCTTT.

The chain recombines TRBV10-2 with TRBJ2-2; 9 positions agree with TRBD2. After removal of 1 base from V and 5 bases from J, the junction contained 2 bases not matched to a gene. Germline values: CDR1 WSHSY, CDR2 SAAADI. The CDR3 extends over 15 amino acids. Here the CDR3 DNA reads TGCGCCAGCAGTGAGTGGCGGGAGGGGACCGGGGAGCTGTTTTTT. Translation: CASSEWREGTGELFF.

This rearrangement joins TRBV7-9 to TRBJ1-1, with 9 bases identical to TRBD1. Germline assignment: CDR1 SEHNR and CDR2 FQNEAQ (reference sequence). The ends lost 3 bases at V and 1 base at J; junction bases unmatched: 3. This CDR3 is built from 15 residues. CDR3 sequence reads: CASSFTGGPNTEAFF. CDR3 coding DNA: TGTGCCAGCAGCTTCACAGGGGGCCCGAACACTGAAGCTTTCTTT.

The CDR3 sequence: CASSSDGYYSNQPQHF. CDR3 bases: TGTGCCAGCAGCTCAGACGGGTATTATAGCAATCAGCCCCAGCATTTT. The gene calls are TRBV7-2 and TRBJ1-5, with no clear D. Trimming stripped 4 bases from V and 0 bases from J, with 13 bases between. This CDR3 has 16 residues. Looked up from germline, CDR1 is SGHTA and CDR2 is FQGNSA.

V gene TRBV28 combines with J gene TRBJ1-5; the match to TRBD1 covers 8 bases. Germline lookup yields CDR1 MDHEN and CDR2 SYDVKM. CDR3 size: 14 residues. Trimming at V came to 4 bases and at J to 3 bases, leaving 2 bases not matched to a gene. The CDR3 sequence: CASSSGGLNQPQHF. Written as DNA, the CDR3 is TGTGCCAGCAGTTCAGGGGGCCTCAATCAGCCCCAGCATTTT.

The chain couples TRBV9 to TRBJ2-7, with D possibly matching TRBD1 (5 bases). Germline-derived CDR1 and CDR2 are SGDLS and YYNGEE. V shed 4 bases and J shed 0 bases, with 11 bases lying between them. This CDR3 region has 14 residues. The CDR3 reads CASSPQGVSYEQYF. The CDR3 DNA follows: TGTGCCAGCAGCCCCCAAGGGGTCTCCTACGAGCAGTACTTC.

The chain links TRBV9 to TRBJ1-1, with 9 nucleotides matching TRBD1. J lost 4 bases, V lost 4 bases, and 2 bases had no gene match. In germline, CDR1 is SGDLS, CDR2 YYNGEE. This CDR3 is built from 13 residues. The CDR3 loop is CASSQGQGTEAFF. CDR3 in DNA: TGTGCCAGCAGCCAGGGACAGGGCACTGAAGCTTTCTTT.

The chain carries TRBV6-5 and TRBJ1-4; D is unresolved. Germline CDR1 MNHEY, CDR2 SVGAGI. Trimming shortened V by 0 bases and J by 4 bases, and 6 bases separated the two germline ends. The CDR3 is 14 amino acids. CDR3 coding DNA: TGTGCCAGCAGTTACTCGGGGAGTAATGAAAAACTGTTTTTT. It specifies CASSYSGSNEKLFF.

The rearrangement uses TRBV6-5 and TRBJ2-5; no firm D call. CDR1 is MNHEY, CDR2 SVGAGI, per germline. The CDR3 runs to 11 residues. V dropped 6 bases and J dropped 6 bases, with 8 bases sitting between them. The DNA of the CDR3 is TGTGCCAGCAGCGCGTCACAGACCCAGTACTTC. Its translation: CASSASQTQYF.

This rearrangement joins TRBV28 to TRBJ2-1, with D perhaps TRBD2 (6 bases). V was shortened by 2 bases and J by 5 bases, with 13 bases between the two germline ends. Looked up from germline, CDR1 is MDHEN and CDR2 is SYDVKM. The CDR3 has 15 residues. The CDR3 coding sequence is TGTGCCAGCAGTTTACACGGGACTGGGGACAATGAGCAGTTCTTC. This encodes CASSLHGTGDNEQFF.

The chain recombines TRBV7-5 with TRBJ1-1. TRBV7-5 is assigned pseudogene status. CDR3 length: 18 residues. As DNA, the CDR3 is TGTGCCAGAAGCCAAGTACGGCCCGACAGGGAGGGGACCACTGAAGCTTTCTTT. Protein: CARSQVRPDREGTTEAFF.

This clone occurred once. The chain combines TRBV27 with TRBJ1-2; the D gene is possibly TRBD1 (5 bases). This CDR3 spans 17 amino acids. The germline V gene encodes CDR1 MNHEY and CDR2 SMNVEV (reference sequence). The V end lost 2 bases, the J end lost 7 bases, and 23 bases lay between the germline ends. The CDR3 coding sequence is TGTGCCAGCAGTTTAAGAGGGTCAGGGTCTAGGGCCGTTGGCTACACCTTC. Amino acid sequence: CASSLRGSGSRAVGYTF.